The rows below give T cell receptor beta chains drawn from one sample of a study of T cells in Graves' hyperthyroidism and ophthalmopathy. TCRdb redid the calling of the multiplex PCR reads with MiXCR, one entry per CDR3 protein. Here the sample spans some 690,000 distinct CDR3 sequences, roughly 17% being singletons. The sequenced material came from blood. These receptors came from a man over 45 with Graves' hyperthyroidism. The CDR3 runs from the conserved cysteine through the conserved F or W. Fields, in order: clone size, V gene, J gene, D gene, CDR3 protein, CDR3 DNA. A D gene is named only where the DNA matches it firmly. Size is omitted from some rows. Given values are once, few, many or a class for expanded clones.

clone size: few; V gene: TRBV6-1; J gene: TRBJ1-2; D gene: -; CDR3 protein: CASSLTDYGYGYTF; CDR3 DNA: TGTGCCAGCAGTTTGACAGACTATGGCTATGGCTACACCTTC
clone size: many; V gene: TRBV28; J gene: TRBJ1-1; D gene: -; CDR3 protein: CASRGGEGIEAFF; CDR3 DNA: TGTGCCAGTAGGGGAGGAGAAGGCATTGAAGCTTTCTTT
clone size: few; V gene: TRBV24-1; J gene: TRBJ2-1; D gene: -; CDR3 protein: CATSDSTSEQFF; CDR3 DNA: TGTGCCACCAGTGACTCTACTAGTGAGCAGTTCTTC
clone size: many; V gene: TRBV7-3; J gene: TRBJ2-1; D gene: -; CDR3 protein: CASSPSTDSFEQFF; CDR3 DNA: TGTGCCAGCAGCCCCTCAACCGATAGCTTTGAGCAGTTCTTC
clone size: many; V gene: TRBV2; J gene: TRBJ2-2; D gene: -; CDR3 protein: CASKINPTGELFF; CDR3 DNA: TGTGCCAGCAAGATTAACCCCACCGGGGAGCTGTTTTTT
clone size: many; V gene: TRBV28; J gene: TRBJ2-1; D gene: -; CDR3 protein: CASRLSHRAGRNEQFF; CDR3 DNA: TGTGCCAGCAGACTCTCCCACAGGGCAGGTAGGAATGAGCAGTTCTTC
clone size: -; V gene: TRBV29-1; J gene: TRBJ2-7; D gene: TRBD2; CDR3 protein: CSVRLAGLYEQYF; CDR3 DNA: TGCAGCGTTAGACTAGCGGGGCTCTACGAGCAGTACTTC
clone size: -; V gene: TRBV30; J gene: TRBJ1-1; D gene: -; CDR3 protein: CAWTQQGNTEAFF; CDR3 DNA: TGTGCCTGGACTCAACAGGGTAACACTGAAGCTTTCTTT
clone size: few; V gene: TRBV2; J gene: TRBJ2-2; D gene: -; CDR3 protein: CASSETAGELFF; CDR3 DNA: TGTGCCAGCAGTGAAACAGCCGGGGAGCTGTTTTTT
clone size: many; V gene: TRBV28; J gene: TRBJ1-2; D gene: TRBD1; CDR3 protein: CASSTQGDRGNYGYTF; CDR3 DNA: TGTGCCAGCAGTACCCAAGGGGACAGGGGGAACTATGGCTACACCTTC
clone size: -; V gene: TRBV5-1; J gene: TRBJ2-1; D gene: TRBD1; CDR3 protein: CASDRNPGQVRNEQFF; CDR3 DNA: TGCGCCAGCGATCGCAACCCGGGACAGGTTCGCAATGAGCAGTTCTTC
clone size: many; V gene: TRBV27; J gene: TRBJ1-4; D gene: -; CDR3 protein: CASSLPNEKLFF; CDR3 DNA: TGTGCCAGCAGTCTCCCTAATGAAAAACTGTTTTTT
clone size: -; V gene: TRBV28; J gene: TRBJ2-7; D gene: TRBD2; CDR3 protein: CASSLSGVTSGRYEQYF; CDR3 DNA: TGTGCCAGCAGTTTAAGTGGTGTGACTAGCGGGCGCTACGAGCAGTACTTC
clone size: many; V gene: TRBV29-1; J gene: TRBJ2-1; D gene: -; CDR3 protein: CSTVGGAGSYNEQFF; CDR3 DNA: TGCAGCACTGTGGGGGGAGCAGGGTCCTACAATGAGCAGTTCTTC
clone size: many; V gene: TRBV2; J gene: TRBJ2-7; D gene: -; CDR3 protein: CASSEFGAYEQYF; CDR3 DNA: TGTGCCAGCAGTGAATTTGGAGCATACGAGCAGTACTTC
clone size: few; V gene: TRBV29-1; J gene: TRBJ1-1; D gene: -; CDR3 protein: CSGGRKNTEAFF; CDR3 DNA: TGCAGCGGAGGCAGGAAGAACACTGAAGCTTTCTTT
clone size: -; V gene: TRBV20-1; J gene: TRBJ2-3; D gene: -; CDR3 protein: CSARRAERSGGTDTQYF; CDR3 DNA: TGCAGTGCTAGACGAGCGGAGCGGTCCGGGGGCACAGATACGCAGTATTTT
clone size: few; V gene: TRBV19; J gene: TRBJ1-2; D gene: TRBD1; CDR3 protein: CASLSGDRDYGYTF; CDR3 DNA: TGTGCCAGTCTGTCGGGGGACAGGGACTATGGCTACACCTTC
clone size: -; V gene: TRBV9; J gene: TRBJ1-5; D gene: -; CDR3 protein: CASSVGVGGSQPQHF; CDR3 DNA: TGTGCCAGCAGCGTAGGAGTAGGGGGTTCACAGCCCCAGCATTTT
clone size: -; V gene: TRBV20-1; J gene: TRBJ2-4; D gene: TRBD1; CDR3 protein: CSARPLIRGTEAKNIQYF; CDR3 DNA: TGCAGTGCTAGGCCTTTGATCAGGGGGACCGAAGCCAAAAACATTCAGTACTTC
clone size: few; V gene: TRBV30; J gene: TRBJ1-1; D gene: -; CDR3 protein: CAWSVAGWNTEAFF; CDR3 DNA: TGTGCCTGGAGTGTAGCAGGGTGGAACACTGAAGCTTTCTTT
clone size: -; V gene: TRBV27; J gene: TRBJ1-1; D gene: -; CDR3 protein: CASKLQGIMNTEAFF; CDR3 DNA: TGTGCCAGCAAACTACAGGGAATAATGAACACTGAAGCTTTCTTT
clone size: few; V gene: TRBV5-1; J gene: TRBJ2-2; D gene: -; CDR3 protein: CASTTAGNRGMETGELFF; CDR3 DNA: TGCGCCAGCACCACGGCGGGCAACCGGGGAATGGAAACCGGGGAGCTGTTTTTT
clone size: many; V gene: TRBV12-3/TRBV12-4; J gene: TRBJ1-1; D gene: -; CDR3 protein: CASSLGIEAFF; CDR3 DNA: TGTGCCAGCAGTTTAGGGATTGAAGCTTTCTTT
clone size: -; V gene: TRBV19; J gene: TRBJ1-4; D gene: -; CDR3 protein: CASTNRLTNEKLFF; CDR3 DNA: TGTGCCAGTACTAACAGATTAACTAATGAAAAACTGTTTTTT
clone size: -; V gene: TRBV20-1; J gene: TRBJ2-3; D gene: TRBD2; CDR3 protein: CSAPGLLNTDTQYF; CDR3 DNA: TGCAGTGCGCCGGGACTACTGAACACAGATACGCAGTATTTT
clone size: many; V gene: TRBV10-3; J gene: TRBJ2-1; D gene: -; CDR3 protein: CAISEQVYGEQFF; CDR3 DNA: TGTGCCATCAGTGAACAGGTCTACGGTGAGCAGTTCTTC
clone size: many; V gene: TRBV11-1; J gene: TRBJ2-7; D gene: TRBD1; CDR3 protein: CASSPATGTYEQYF; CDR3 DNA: TGTGCCAGCAGCCCCGCGACAGGGACCTACGAGCAGTACTTC